These T cell receptor beta chains were read from a single sample in a study of cytomegalovirus exposure and HLA in healthy donors. TCRdb's table, derived via immunoSEQ multiplex PCR, lists solely in-frame clones and lacks some. The data contain around 150,000 clones, roughly 82% of them singletons. The sample comprised PBMCs. The source is a girl aged 5-17 years in good health and CMV-seropositive. Each CDR3 is given with its conserved first and last residue. Each record gives: clone size, J gene, D gene, V gene, CDR3 DNA, CDR3 protein. D genes are given only for firm matches. Clone size, where shown, is once, few, many, or a class for clones that have expanded.

abundance: -; j_gene: TRBJ2-7; d_gene: TRBD2; v_gene: TRBV4-1; CDR3nt: TGCGCCAGCAGCCCGGGACTAGCGGGAGGCTACGAGCAGTACTTC; CDR3aa: CASSPGLAGGYEQYF
abundance: -; j_gene: TRBJ2-7; d_gene: -; v_gene: TRBV27; CDR3nt: TGTGCCAGCAGTTTCCGCCGACTCACCGACCTGAGCTCCTACGAGCAGTACTTC; CDR3aa: CASSFRRLTDLSSYEQYF
abundance: -; j_gene: TRBJ2-7; d_gene: TRBD2; v_gene: TRBV4-3; CDR3nt: TGCGCCAGCAGCCAAGACCGCGGGGGACCCCTCTACGAGCAGTACTTC; CDR3aa: CASSQDRGGPLYEQYF
abundance: -; j_gene: TRBJ2-6; d_gene: -; v_gene: TRBV6-1; CDR3nt: TGTGCCAGCAGTGAAAGGGGGGGCATAAGGTCAGGGGCCAACGTCCTGACTTTC; CDR3aa: CASSERGGIRSGANVLTF
abundance: -; j_gene: TRBJ2-2; d_gene: TRBD1; v_gene: TRBV5-4; CDR3nt: TGTGCCAGCAGCCGGGACAGGGAGGTGACCACCGGGGAGCTGTTTTTT; CDR3aa: CASSRDREVTTGELFF
abundance: -; j_gene: TRBJ2-3; d_gene: TRBD2; v_gene: TRBV7-2; CDR3nt: TGTGCCAGCAGCTTTAGACTAGCGGGGGGCGTAGATACGCAGTATTTT; CDR3aa: CASSFRLAGGVDTQYF
abundance: -; j_gene: TRBJ1-2; d_gene: -; v_gene: TRBV10-2; CDR3nt: TGCGCCAGCAGTGAGTCCGGGACAAGCTATGGCTACACCTTC; CDR3aa: CASSESGTSYGYTF
abundance: -; j_gene: TRBJ1-2; d_gene: TRBD1; v_gene: TRBV7-9; CDR3nt: TGTGCCAGCAGCTTACTCACAGGGGGTAATGGCTACACCTTC; CDR3aa: CASSLLTGGNGYTF
abundance: -; j_gene: TRBJ2-7; d_gene: -; v_gene: TRBV5-4; CDR3nt: TGTGCCAGCAGCCGCCATCAAAAGAGGGGGGGGGACGAGCAGTACTTC; CDR3aa: CASSRHQKRGGDEQYF
abundance: -; j_gene: TRBJ1-1; d_gene: TRBD1; v_gene: TRBV9; CDR3nt: TGTGCCAGCAGCCCAACAGGGGTCACTGAAGCTTTCTTT; CDR3aa: CASSPTGVTEAFF
abundance: once; j_gene: TRBJ2-5; d_gene: -; v_gene: TRBV4-2; CDR3nt: TGTGCCAGCAGCCAGGCCTCGAGGCCAGAGACCCAGTACTTC; CDR3aa: CASSQASRPETQYF